Listed below are T cell receptor beta chains from one sample, sequenced in a study of shared clonotypes between healthy human individuals. Sequencing used immunoSEQ multiplex PCR; TCRdb keeps in-frame clones, though not all of them. The repertoire has under 1,900,000 clones, around 98.5% of them found once; the top ten carry approximately 0.4%. The specimen was naive CD4+ T cells sorted from blood. Every receptor here comes from a man younger than 45 in good health. The CDR3 runs from the conserved cysteine through the conserved F or W. A D gene is named only where the DNA matches it firmly. Size is stated for part of the rows, as once, few or many counts, or as a class when the clone is expanded.

V gene,D gene,clone size,J gene,CDR3 protein,CDR3 DNA
TRBV1,.,.,TRBJ2-5,CTSIRRSLPKYF,TGCACCAGCATTCGTAGGTCGCTACCGAAGTACTTC
TRBV5-1,TRBD2,.,TRBJ2-2,CASSSRGVGLSSGGTGELFF,TGCGCCAGCAGCAGTCGAGGTGTCGGTCTCTCTAGCGGGGGCACCGGGGAGCTGTTTTTT
TRBV19,TRBD1,.,TRBJ1-5,CASLDRDNQPQHF,TGTGCCAGCTTAGACAGGGACAATCAGCCCCAGCATTTT
TRBV6-5,TRBD2,.,TRBJ2-1,CASSRTSGGYNEQFF,TGTGCCAGCAGTCGGACTAGCGGGGGTTACAATGAGCAGTTCTTC
TRBV5-6,.,.,TRBJ2-2,CASSSLWRGNTGELFF,TGTGCCAGCAGCTCCCTCTGGCGAGGCAACACCGGGGAGCTGTTTTTT
TRBV25-1,TRBD1,.,TRBJ1-2,CASSGQGVYLGYGYTF,TGTGCCAGCTCCGGACAGGGGGTGTATCTCGGCTATGGCTACACCTTC
TRBV15,TRBD2,.,TRBJ2-1,CATTRPGLGSHEQFF,TGTGCCACCACCAGACCGGGACTAGGGTCCCATGAGCAGTTCTTC
TRBV5-1,.,.,TRBJ2-2,CASSLSTWDTGELFF,TGCGCCAGCAGCCTAAGCACATGGGACACCGGGGAGCTGTTTTTT
TRBV30,TRBD2,.,TRBJ2-7,CAWDPAGPAPEQYF,TGTGCCTGGGACCCAGCGGGACCGGCTCCCGAGCAGTACTTC
TRBV11-2,.,.,TRBJ2-7,CASSARLAYEQYF,TGTGCCAGCAGCGCTAGACTAGCCTACGAGCAGTACTTC
TRBV2,.,.,TRBJ2-2,CASSEARGIGELFF,TGTGCCAGCAGTGAAGCGAGGGGGATCGGGGAGCTGTTTTTT
TRBV6-5,TRBD2,.,TRBJ2-1,CASSTGTSGSFEQFF,TGTGCCAGCAGCACCGGGACTAGCGGGAGCTTTGAGCAGTTCTTC
TRBV19,TRBD1,once,TRBJ1-3,CASSTRDRLGSGNTIYF,TGTGCCAGTAGTACCCGGGACAGGCTTGGATCTGGAAACACCATATATTTT
TRBV5-1,TRBD1,.,TRBJ2-1,CASSLLWDRGYNEQFF,TGCGCCAGCAGCTTGTTGTGGGACAGGGGTTACAATGAGCAGTTCTTC
TRBV11-2,TRBD2,.,TRBJ2-7,CASSFTLAGVYEQYF,TGTGCCAGCAGCTTTACTCTAGCGGGAGTCTACGAGCAGTACTTC
TRBV29-1,.,.,TRBJ1-3,CSVEGRLGNTIYF,TGCAGCGTTGAGGGGAGATTGGGAAACACCATATATTTT
TRBV7-8,TRBD2,.,TRBJ2-7,CASSGSGSLYEQYF,TGTGCCAGCAGCGGGAGCGGGAGCCTCTACGAGCAGTACTTC
TRBV7-3,.,.,TRBJ2-1,CASSLLPSLRVNEQFF,TGTGCCAGCAGCTTACTTCCAAGCCTCCGGGTCAATGAGCAGTTCTTC
TRBV7-2,.,.,TRBJ2-7,CASSYPPGPLRYEQYF,TGTGCCAGCAGCTACCCGCCGGGCCCCTTACGCTACGAGCAGTACTTC
TRBV19,.,.,TRBJ1-2,CASSQSPLVYGYTF,TGTGCCAGTAGTCAATCCCCACTAGTGTATGGCTACACCTTC
TRBV9,.,.,TRBJ2-2,CASSLRGDSFRAGELFF,TGTGCCAGCAGCCTACGGGGGGACAGTTTTCGTGCCGGGGAGCTGTTTTTT
TRBV5-4,TRBD1,.,TRBJ2-5,CASYGQGVRETQYF,TGTGCCAGCTACGGACAGGGGGTTAGAGAGACCCAGTACTTC
TRBV5-1,TRBD2,.,TRBJ2-7,CASSPGLAGVQYF,TGCGCCAGCAGCCCGGGACTAGCGGGAGTACAGTACTTC
TRBV19,.,.,TRBJ2-6,CASSNPYSGANVLTF,TGTGCCAGTAGTAACCCCTACTCTGGGGCCAACGTCCTGACTTTC
TRBV29-1,.,once,TRBJ2-3,CSVGGRTIHTQYF,TGCAGCGTGGGGGGACGGACGATTCATACGCAGTATTTT
TRBV28,.,.,TRBJ2-7,CASSPRWTAWGEQYF,TGTGCCAGCAGTCCCCGTTGGACGGCCTGGGGCGAGCAGTACTTC
TRBV29-1,.,.,TRBJ2-7,CSVVSDKDPYEQYF,TGCAGCGTTGTCTCAGATAAGGATCCCTACGAGCAGTACTTC
TRBV29-1,TRBD2,.,TRBJ2-5,CSVELLAGVRETQYF,TGCAGCGTTGAGTTGCTAGCGGGAGTACGAGAGACCCAGTACTTC
TRBV5-4,TRBD2,.,TRBJ2-3,CASSKDSGSRTDTQYF,TGTGCCAGCAGCAAAGATAGCGGGAGTCGGACAGATACGCAGTATTTT
TRBV7-2,.,.,TRBJ2-1,CASSLVAGPYNEQFF,TGTGCCAGCAGCTTAGTGGCCGGACCCTACAATGAGCAGTTCTTC
TRBV6-6,.,.,TRBJ1-1,CASKPRDTEAFF,TGTGCCAGCAAACCCCGAGACACTGAAGCTTTCTTT
TRBV5-1,.,.,TRBJ2-1,CASSSAGWNLNEQFF,TGCGCCAGCAGCTCGGCAGGGTGGAACCTCAATGAGCAGTTCTTC
TRBV7-3,.,.,TRBJ2-1,CASSLRVGPINEQFF,TGTGCCAGCAGCTTAAGGGTGGGGCCCATCAATGAGCAGTTCTTC
TRBV4-3,.,.,TRBJ2-3,CASSQDYPRTGGKQDTQYF,TGCGCCAGCAGCCAAGACTATCCCAGGACAGGAGGGAAACAAGATACGCAGTATTTT
TRBV9,TRBD2,.,TRBJ2-1,CASSAGLPYNEQFF,TGTGCCAGCAGCGCGGGACTACCCTACAATGAGCAGTTCTTC
TRBV25-1,TRBD2,once,TRBJ2-1,CASSDHGGSVDEQFF,TGTGCCAGCAGTGATCACGGCGGGAGCGTGGATGAGCAGTTCTTC
TRBV5-1,TRBD1,.,TRBJ2-2,CASTPGTGTPTGELFF,TGCGCCAGCACCCCCGGGACAGGGACCCCCACCGGGGAGCTGTTTTTT
TRBV5-1,.,.,TRBJ2-5,CASSLVPVGYQETQYF,TGCGCCAGCAGCTTGGTTCCGGTCGGATACCAAGAGACCCAGTACTTC
TRBV25-1,.,.,TRBJ2-2,CASSILGLGGTGELFF,TGTGCCAGCAGTATATTAGGGCTGGGTGGCACCGGGGAGCTGTTTTTT
TRBV14,.,.,TRBJ2-6,CASSTQGTGANVLTF,TGTGCCAGCAGCACCCAGGGAACTGGGGCCAACGTCCTGACTTTC
TRBV25-1,TRBD1,.,TRBJ1-2,CASSESGTGGLYGYTF,TGTGCCAGCAGTGAGTCCGGGACAGGGGGCCTCTATGGCTACACCTTC
TRBV18,.,.,TRBJ2-5,CASSQALKETQYF,TGTGCCAGCTCACAAGCCTTAAAAGAGACCCAGTACTTC